A single sample gave rise to the 2 T cell receptor beta chains below, sequenced in a study of cytomegalovirus exposure and HLA in healthy donors (dated by TCRdb to about 2017). Preparation of the library involved the immunoSEQ multiplex PCR assay. The multiplex PCR relied on a mix of 60 forward primers for TCR Vbeta segments and 13 reverse primers for TCR Jbeta segments. TCRdb stores this immuneACCESS table with in-frame sequences only. Part of the clones is absent; in the studies checked, under half of the shortfall reflects unresolved V genes, and no reason is known for the rest. Recorded for this sample are some 110,000 clones; more than 60% of them occurred a single time. The ten largest clones take up over 7% of the sample. Material for sequencing was PBMCs. The receptors come from a woman in her forties in good health and CMV-seropositive.

The rearrangement links TRBV7-8 to TRBJ2-2, with 7 bases matching TRBD1. The germline CDR1 and CDR2 sequences are SGHVS and FQNEAQ. This CDR3 comprises 17 residues. With 4 bases clipped from V and 0 bases from J, the junction kept 8 bases outside the gene matches. CDR3 region: CASSSVTGVSNTGELFF. The DNA of the CDR3 is TGTGCCAGCAGCTCCGTAACAGGGGTCTCGAACACCGGGGAGCTGTTTTTT.

The chain combines TRBV7-9 with TRBJ2-3, with D perhaps TRBD2 (5 bases). From germline, CDR1 is SEHNR and CDR2 FQNEAQ (reference sequence). V was cut by 1 base and J by 8 bases, with 10 bases left in between. CDR3 size: 13 residues. The CDR3 nucleotides read TGTGCCAGCAGCTTAGGAGGGAGTGCTACGCAGTATTTT. This encodes CASSLGGSATQYF.